A single T cell receptor beta chain is shown here with its context. Germline and junction disagree at one end, which may indicate a read error. A single record per CDR3 protein comes from TCRdb applying MiXCR to the PCR reads. The table includes about 11,000 distinct CDR3 sequences, 50% to 60% detected once. The length of the CDR3 is 14 residues. Per the germline V gene, CDR1 is MNHNS and CDR2 is SASEGT. The data originate from a study of CD4 and CD8 cells across lung adenocarcinoma regions. J is TRBJ2-1 and V is TRBV6-1; 8 positions agree with TRBD1. Sample: CD8+ T cells from the margin of a lung tumor. The TCR comes from a male donor with lung adenocarcinoma. The CD4 and CD8 labels of this study may be unreliable. The CDR3 sequence is CASSEGTGVNEQFF. The CDR3 nucleotides are TGTGCCAGCAGCGAAGGGACAGGTGTCAATGAGCAGTTCTTC.